This T cell receptor beta chain came from a study of post-analysis software for immune sequencing data (dated by TCRdb to between 2014 and 2016). About the full investigation: Relapsing-remitting, secondary progressive and progressive-relapsing multiple sclerosis were recorded as disease courses, and subtype annotation was lacking for some patients. The patient repertoires were set against around ten previously published healthy control repertoires from donors whose ages ranged from roughly 6 to 27 years. A subset of samples was prepared in parallel using single-end sample barcoding, then pooled and co-amplified after Illumina adapter ligation.

Counted from cysteine to phenylalanine, this CDR3 has 14 amino acids. The DNA shown is the 42-base CDR3, in frame from base 1. Germline trimming amounts to 6 bases on V and 9 bases on J, with 9 as the count of junction bases outside the gene matches. According to the germline V gene (reference sequence), CDR1 reads DFQATT and CDR2 reads SNEGSKA. This clonotype was seen a few times. The antigen this receptor binds is unknown. Base quality data are lacking; no much larger clone is found one base away. What the work shows at the level of the full study, not this receptor alone: The multiple sclerosis patient group was slightly younger than the control group. Four or five TRBV segments, including TRBV5-6, TRBV5-1 and TRBV20-1, were significantly more frequent in patients than controls. Compared with controls, multiple sclerosis patients had significantly lower normalized Chao1 diversity, a finding suggesting substantial peripheral T-cell clonal expansion. Direct clustering with F measure revealed strong co-clustering of samples prepared in the same batch, which led to a batch-effect correction.

TCR beta repertoires were profiled from peripheral blood of 13 young patients with multiple sclerosis to demonstrate the VDJtools post-analysis software. Multiple sclerosis patients were children and adolescents aged roughly 6 to 17 years. Libraries were constructed by PCR. Instrument on record: Illumina HiSeq 2500. To reduce PCR and sequencing biases, unique molecular identifiers were built into the TCR beta cDNA libraries. Some 500,000 cDNA molecules were obtained per 1 to 10 million input T cells, so each molecule approximated one T cell. The same protocol used for the earlier healthy control dataset was applied to prepare and sequence the patient libraries. Samples belonging to the same batch were prepared together, multiplexed and sequenced on a shared HiSeq lane. The paper's processing steps were these. MIGEC was used to process the raw barcoded reads, and molecular identifier groups with only a single read were discarded before consensus assembly and CDR3 extraction. Clonotype tables were post-analysed with VDJtools, and diversity was normalized by down-sampling all datasets to the smallest sample size. To correct batch-related cross-sample contamination, repertoire overlap clustering matched CDR3 amino acid sequences but not nucleotide sequences. Using fastp at Q25 and MiXCR, TCRdb reprocessed the public reads and kept productive beta chains. Rows are unified per CDR3 protein, each entry keeping the most common DNA and genes. None of the V and J calls come from the authors' own analysis; TCRdb made them. In this sample the table shows over 150,000 distinct CDR3 sequences, 30% of which occur a single time. The ten largest clones add up to around 1.5% of the sample.

Sequenced input: blood. The sequence joins TRBV20-1 to TRBJ2-1, and 12 junctional nucleotides match TRBD2. The sequence derives from a girl aged 10 to 17 with multiple sclerosis. The DNA sequence is TGCAGTGCGCCACTAGCGGGGGGCCTTAGTGAGCAGTTCTTC. This translates into CSAPLAGGLSEQFF.